This TCR beta chain was sequenced during a study of CXCR3-negative and CXCR3-positive naive CD8 T cells. Study-wide findings and caveats: Higher TRB CDR3 hydrophobicity marked CXCR3-positive naive cells relative to CXCR3-negative naive cells. Diversity in memory CD8+ cells fell much lower than the comparably high levels seen in both naive subsets. Naive cells, whether CXCR3-negative or CXCR3-positive, had similar TRBV-TRBJ usage, while memory cells differed.

Preparation of TRB cDNA libraries relied on 5' RACE carrying UMI labels. Following a re-call of the 5' RACE reads, TCRdb has one entry per CDR3 protein and lacks DNA. The sample holds about 130,000 distinct CDR3 sequences. Regarding this clonotype: The antigen is unknown.

The CDR3 contains 15 residues. CDR1 is MDHEN and CDR2 is SYDVKM in the germline V gene. The sample taken for sequencing was naive CXCR3+ CD8+ T cells from blood. This sample's subset: CD45RO-CCR7+CD27+CD95- naive CD8+ T cells expressing CXCR3 (TNR3+). The clonotype comes from a human donor in good health. Some clones in this sample may be carry-over from other donors' samples. V usage is TRBV28 and J usage is TRBJ2-1; TCRdb picks TRBD1, but there is no DNA to check that call. The CDR3 spells CASSLLIRQGDEQFF.